The rows below give T cell receptor beta chains drawn from one sample of a study of T cell responses to AZD1222 COVID-19 vaccine. Only in-frame clones appear in the TCRdb table, and some are missing; sequencing was by immunoSEQ multiplex PCR. The sample carries around 110,000 clones, approximately 85% recorded once. Here the sequenced sample was peripheral blood, taken on day 0 of MenACWY control vaccination. Every receptor here comes from an adult in good health. Each CDR3 is given with its conserved first and last residue. Each record gives: D gene, J gene, clone size, V gene, CDR3 DNA, CDR3 protein. A D gene is named only where the DNA matches it firmly. Only part of the rows carry a size: once, few, many, or a class if the clone is expanded.

D: TRBD2; J: TRBJ2-2; size: -; V: TRBV25-1; DNA: TGTGCCAGCAGCCAAGCGGGGGGGCCGATCACCGGGGAGCTGTTTTTT; CDR3: CASSQAGGPITGELFF
D: -; J: TRBJ1-3; size: -; V: TRBV7-9; DNA: TGTGCCAGCAGACAGGGCTCTGGAAACACCATATATTTT; CDR3: CASRQGSGNTIYF
D: TRBD1; J: TRBJ1-1; size: -; V: TRBV4-2; DNA: TGTGCCAGCAGCCAGGACAGGAGATTGCAAGCTTTCTTT; CDR3: CASSQDRRLQAFF
D: -; J: TRBJ2-7; size: -; V: TRBV18; DNA: TGTGCCAGCTCAGCGGTCACCGGCTACGAGCAGTACTTC; CDR3: CASSAVTGYEQYF
D: -; J: TRBJ2-6; size: -; V: TRBV24-1; DNA: TGTGCCACCGAGGACAGCTCTGGGGCCAACGTCCTGACTTTC; CDR3: CATEDSSGANVLTF
D: -; J: TRBJ2-3; size: -; V: TRBV5-6; DNA: TGTGCCAGCAGCCTGGGAGCCGGTGCCGGGGATACGCAGTATTTT; CDR3: CASSLGAGAGDTQYF
D: -; J: TRBJ1-1; size: few; V: TRBV9; DNA: TGTGCCAGCAGCGTGGCCGTTAACACTGAAGCTTTCTTT; CDR3: CASSVAVNTEAFF
D: TRBD1; J: TRBJ2-5; size: -; V: TRBV14; DNA: TGTGCCAGCAGCCCCAACCTCCGACAGGGGCAACGTGGAGAGACCCAGTACTTC; CDR3: CASSPNLRQGQRGETQYF
D: -; J: TRBJ2-7; size: -; V: TRBV5-1; DNA: TGCGCCAGCAGCTCGGTAGGAGGGGTCTTCTACGAGCAGTACTTC; CDR3: CASSSVGGVFYEQYF
D: TRBD1; J: TRBJ1-2; size: once; V: TRBV27; DNA: TGTGCCAGCAGCCCGGACAGGGGGCGTGATGGCTACACCTTC; CDR3: CASSPDRGRDGYTF
D: -; J: TRBJ2-7; size: -; V: TRBV6-1; DNA: TGTGCCAGCAGTGAACTCAGGTACGAGCAGTACTTC; CDR3: CASSELRYEQYF
D: -; J: TRBJ1-2; size: -; V: TRBV29-1; DNA: TGCAGCGTTGGCAGGGACCACTATGGCTACACCTTC; CDR3: CSVGRDHYGYTF
D: -; J: TRBJ1-1; size: -; V: TRBV18; DNA: TGTGCCAGCTCACCCCAGGGGAACACTGAAGCTTTCTTT; CDR3: CASSPQGNTEAFF
D: TRBD1; J: TRBJ1-2; size: -; V: TRBV5-4; DNA: TGTGCCAGCAGCCCGGCGGCCGGGACAGGCGCCCGGGCCTATGGCTACACCTTC; CDR3: CASSPAAGTGARAYGYTF
D: -; J: TRBJ2-3; size: -; V: TRBV9; DNA: TGTGCCAGCAGCGTAGTCGGGCGGGGAGACACAGATACGCAGTATTTT; CDR3: CASSVVGRGDTDTQYF
D: TRBD1; J: TRBJ1-1; size: -; V: TRBV18; DNA: TGTGCCAGCTCACCAGGACAGGGGCGCGGCACTGAAGCTTTCTTT; CDR3: CASSPGQGRGTEAFF
D: -; J: TRBJ2-7; size: -; V: TRBV3-1/TRBV3-2; DNA: TGTGCCAGCAGCCAAGAATGGCAGAGCCCCTACGAGCAGTACTTC; CDR3: CASSQEWQSPYEQYF
D: -; J: TRBJ1-2; size: few; V: TRBV30; DNA: TGTGCCTGCCAAAGACAGGATGGCTACACCTTC; CDR3: CACQRQDGYTF
D: -; J: TRBJ1-5; size: -; V: TRBV18; DNA: TGTGCCAGCTCACAGGGACCGGATCAGCCCCAGCATTTT; CDR3: CASSQGPDQPQHF
D: TRBD1; J: TRBJ2-5; size: once; V: TRBV15; DNA: TGTGCCACCAGCAGAGCCAAAGGGGGCGCGGACCAAGAGACCCAGTACTTC; CDR3: CATSRAKGGADQETQYF
D: -; J: TRBJ2-3; size: -; V: TRBV7-9; DNA: TGTGCCAGCAGCTTCATGGGGCTCATGGATACGCAGTATTTT; CDR3: CASSFMGLMDTQYF
D: -; J: TRBJ2-2; size: -; V: TRBV6-5; DNA: TGTGCCAGCCGCCGCGGGGGCGCGAGAACCGGGGAGCTGTTTTTT; CDR3: CASRRGGARTGELFF
D: -; J: TRBJ1-2; size: few; V: TRBV2; DNA: TGTGCCAGCAGAGACGGATTCCTGAGGGGCTACACCTTC; CDR3: CASRDGFLRGYTF
D: -; J: TRBJ2-3; size: -; V: TRBV7-9; DNA: TGTGCCAGCAGCCCCCCGGGGAGAAGCATGGATACGCAGTATTTT; CDR3: CASSPPGRSMDTQYF
D: -; J: TRBJ1-2; size: -; V: TRBV24-1; DNA: TGTGCCACCAGTGATTCCGGCGGTACCCTTAGCTATGGCTACACCTTC; CDR3: CATSDSGGTLSYGYTF
D: -; J: TRBJ1-2; size: -; V: TRBV3-1/TRBV3-2; DNA: TGTGCCAGCAGCCAAGTGTCAGGAGGAGGCTACACCTTC; CDR3: CASSQVSGGGYTF
D: TRBD1; J: TRBJ2-7; size: -; V: TRBV6-2/TRBV6-3; DNA: TGTGCCAGCAGTACGCCGGACAGGGGGTCCTACGAGCAGTACTTC; CDR3: CASSTPDRGSYEQYF
D: -; J: TRBJ1-4; size: -; V: TRBV28; DNA: TGTGCCAGCAGTTTTCACGACAGATTTAATGAAAAACTGTTTTTT; CDR3: CASSFHDRFNEKLFF
D: TRBD1; J: TRBJ1-6; size: -; V: TRBV28; DNA: TGTGCCAGCAGTTTGAGGGACAGCCTAAATTCACCCCTCCACTTT; CDR3: CASSLRDSLNSPLHF